The 10 T cell receptor beta chains listed next were all sequenced from one sample in a study of identical twins. Via MiXCR, TCRdb re-called the 5' RACE reads, giving one row per CDR3 protein. The sample consists of about 660,000 distinct CDR3 sequences, around 8.6% of them appearing once. Another study also made use of these data, one on yellow fever vaccine responses in identical twins.

Sequenced input: PBMCs. These receptors were taken from a woman aged 18-29 years in good health.

This clonotype came up a few times. V usage is TRBV29-1 and J usage is TRBJ2-5; D is perhaps TRBD1 (6 bases). The CDR3 is 13 amino acids. Germline V gene lookup returns CDR1 SQVTM and CDR2 ANQGSEA. Trimming shortened V by 3 bases and J by 4 bases, and 12 bases separated the two germline ends. CDR3 protein: CSVEDSLLETQYF. DNA of the CDR3: TGCAGCGTTGAGGACAGCCTGCTAGAGACCCAGTACTTC. The full variable domain, completed using reference TRBV29-1 and TRBJ2-5, is SAVISQKPSRDICQRGTSLTIQCQVDSQVTMMFWYRQQPGQSLTLIATANQGSEATYESGFVIDKFPISRPNLTFSTLTVSNMSPEDSSIYLCSVEDSLLETQYFGPGTRLLVL.

A few counts support this clonotype. V and J are TRBV29-1 and TRBJ2-7; the D is unclear. The ends were cut back, 5 bases at V and 0 bases at J, with 8 bases in the middle. There are 12 residues in the CDR3. CDR1 is SQVTM and CDR2 is ANQGSEA in the germline V gene. The CDR3 coding sequence is TGCAGCGTTACGGTCAGCTCCTACGAGCAGTACTTC. Translated, it gives CSVTVSSYEQYF.

The sample holds many counts of this clonotype. The gene calls are TRBV20-1 and TRBJ2-7, with TRBD1 matching 12 bases. The J segment lost 5 bases and the V segment lost 6 bases, leaving 5 bases of the junction unmatched. Germline-derived CDR1 and CDR2 are DFQATT and SNEGSKA (reference sequence). The CDR3 consists of 13 residues. This CDR3 reads CSASGQGAHEQYF. CDR3 coding DNA: TGCAGTGCCTCGGGACAGGGGGCCCACGAGCAGTACTTC.

This clonotype was picked up many times. The chain recombines TRBV27 with TRBJ2-2, with TRBD2 matching 7 bases. Germline loops: CDR1 MNHEY, CDR2 SMNVEV (reference sequence). After removal of 2 bases from V and 4 bases from J, the junction contained 4 bases not matched to a gene. The length of the CDR3 is 15 residues. The CDR3 is CASSLGGSITGELFF. DNA for the CDR3: TGTGCCAGCAGTTTAGGCGGGAGTATCACCGGGGAGCTGTTTTTT.

In this sample, this clonotype turned up many times. The rearrangement links TRBV10-3 to TRBJ1-4, with a possible D match to TRBD1 (5 bases). Trimming cost V 0 bases and J 7 bases, with 9 bases left between them. Germline V gives CDR1 ENHRY, CDR2 SYGVKD. CDR3 length: 14 residues. CDR3 sequence (DNA): TGTGCCATCAGTGAGTCGGTCGGGACTGAAAAACTGTTTTTT. It specifies CAISESVGTEKLFF.

At least ten counts were recorded for this clonotype. The CDR3 sequence: CASSVGTQPQHF. DNA of the CDR3: TGTGCCAGCAGCGTCGGGACCCAACCCCAGCATTTT. The V and J genes are TRBV7-9 and TRBJ1-5; the D gene is possibly TRBD1 (5 bases). Germline loops: CDR1 SEHNR, CDR2 FQNEAQ (reference sequence). The ends were cut back, 5 bases at V and 10 bases at J, with 12 bases in the middle. This CDR3 is built from 12 residues.

V usage is TRBV7-9 and J usage is TRBJ2-7; maybe TRBD1 (6 bases). The CDR3 extends over 12 amino acids. Germline V CDR1 and CDR2: SEHNR, FQNEAQ (reference sequence). CDR3 loop: CATRDTGYEQYF. In DNA, the CDR3 is TGTGCTACCAGGGACACCGGCTACGAGCAGTACTTC.

The chain has TRBV19 and TRBJ2-2, with D uncertain. V was shortened by 4 bases and J by 5 bases, with 11 bases between the two germline ends. Germline CDR1 LNHDA, CDR2 SQIVND (reference sequence). The length of the CDR3 is 14 residues. Here the CDR3 reads CASSSRMGTGELFF. In DNA form, the CDR3 reads TGTGCCAGTAGTAGCCGGATGGGGACCGGGGAGCTGTTTTTT.

V gene TRBV29-1 combines with J gene TRBJ1-1; D gene uncertain. There are 13 residues in the CDR3. Trimming cost V 1 base and J 5 bases, with 11 bases left between them. Germline V CDR1 and CDR2: SQVTM, ANQGSEA. The CDR3, as DNA: TGCAGCGTTGAAGGGATGGAGGGAACTGAAGCTTTCTTT. Its protein is CSVEGMEGTEAFF.

The V gene is TRBV29-1, the J gene TRBJ2-7; no firm D call. The CDR3 spans 16 residues. The V gene lost 3 bases and the J gene lost 3 bases, with 21 bases spanning the gap. The germline V gene encodes CDR1 SQVTM and CDR2 ANQGSEA. CDR3 loop: CSVDGAHPPPNYEQYF. In nucleotides, the CDR3 is TGCAGCGTTGACGGAGCACATCCTCCCCCAAACTACGAGCAGTACTTC.